These 22 T cell receptor beta chains came from one sample sequenced in a study of blood T cell repertoires in COVID-19. Profiling relied on immunoSEQ multiplex PCR, and the TCRdb table lists in-frame clones only, not all of them. The sample yields approximately 200,000 clones, roughly 89% seen once. Sequenced input: PBMCs or T cells enriched from blood (not recorded which). The source is a woman between 40 and 55 years old with acute COVID-19.

The chain uses TRBV4-1 and TRBJ1-4, with 7 bases lining up with TRBD1. V lost 3 bases and J lost 1; bases outside the gene matches: 11. This CDR3 has 18 residues. Germline loops: CDR1 MGHRA, CDR2 YSYEKL. The CDR3 nucleotides read TGCGCCAGCAGCCAGGAATGGACAGGCGGGGTAACTAATGAAAAACTGTTTTTT. It is translated as CASSQEWTGGVTNEKLFF.

The chain recombines TRBV11-3 with TRBJ2-3, with 10 positions matching TRBD2. This CDR3 spans 18 amino acids. With V trimmed by 6 bases and J by 2 bases, 14 bases remained unmatched. Germline CDR1 and CDR2: SGHNT and YENEEA. This CDR3 reads CASRSGLAVPQDTDTQYF. The CDR3 DNA sequence: TGTGCCAGCAGATCTGGACTAGCGGTACCCCAGGACACAGATACGCAGTATTTT.

The V and J genes are TRBV28 and TRBJ2-7; no firm D call. This CDR3 region has 11 residues. V was pared by 4 bases and J by 4 bases, with 5 bases between. Germline-derived CDR1 and CDR2 are MDHEN and SYDVKM. The CDR3 spells CASSSGYEQYF. The CDR3 bases are TGTGCCAGCAGTTCCGGGTACGAGCAGTACTTC.

The CDR3 here is CASSYSPGVSPSEQFF. CDR3 in DNA: TGTGCCAGCAGTTACTCGCCGGGGGTCTCCCCCAGTGAGCAGTTCTTC. The chain employs TRBV6-5 and TRBJ2-1; the D gene is possibly TRBD2 (6 bases). The CDR3 has 16 amino acids. Trimming stripped 0 bases from V and 9 bases from J, with 18 bases between. CDR1 MNHEY and CDR2 SVGAGI come from the germline V gene.

This clone was observed a handful of times. The chain combines TRBV2 with TRBJ2-2; 13 nucleotides match TRBD2. The length of the CDR3 is 14 residues. Germline assignment: CDR1 SNHLY and CDR2 FYNNEI. J gave up 7 bases and V 8 bases, and 4 bases lay outside the gene matches. DNA for the CDR3: TGTGCCAGCGGACTAGCGGGAGTTAACGGGGAGCTGTTTTTT. Its translation: CASGLAGVNGELFF.

The chain uses TRBV7-2 and TRBJ2-7, with D possibly matching TRBD2 (7 bases). CDR1 and CDR2 (germline): SGHTA, FQGNSA. The V and J ends lost 2 bases and 2 bases respectively, with 13 bases between them. The CDR3 sequence is 15 residues long. CDR3 bases: TGTGCCAGCAGCTTAAGGGGGGGGGTCGCCTACGAGCAGTACTTC. Its translation: CASSLRGGVAYEQYF.

The chain links TRBV28 to TRBJ2-1; 9 bases agree with TRBD2. The CDR3 spans 14 residues. Trimming took 6 bases from V and 7 from J; bases not matched to a gene: 7. Germline CDR1 MDHEN, CDR2 SYDVKM. This chain's CDR3 is CASRAGGRENEQFF. CDR3 nucleotides: TGTGCCAGCAGGGCGGGGGGGCGCGAGAATGAGCAGTTCTTC.

The rearrangement uses TRBV6-5 and TRBJ1-2; tentatively, D is TRBD1 (5 bases). CDR1 is MNHEY, CDR2 SVGAGI, per germline. The CDR3 sequence is 13 residues long. V was shortened by 6 bases and J by 3 bases, with 11 bases between the two germline ends. In DNA form, the CDR3 reads TGTGCCAGCAGCCGGGACTTGTACTATGGCTACACCTTC. Its translation is CASSRDLYYGYTF.

A note on this clone: In the same sample, other DNA sequences code for this CDR3. This sequence joins TRBV12-3 or TRBV12-4 and TRBJ1-2; 9 bases align to TRBD1. Losses at the gene ends were 6 bases for V and 5 bases for J; bases not matched to a gene: 4. The CDR3 contains 13 residues. The CDR3 nucleotides are TGTGCCAGCAGCCCGGGACAGGGTTATGGCTACACCTTC. Translating it yields CASSPGQGYGYTF.

J is TRBJ2-1 and V is TRBV12-3 or TRBV12-4; D perhaps matches TRBD2 (7 bases). The length of the CDR3 is 12 residues. Trimming shortened V by 3 bases and J by 13 bases, and 13 bases separated the two germline ends. The CDR3 loop is CASSFEAGAQFF. CDR3 DNA: TGTGCCAGCAGTTTTGAGGCGGGGGCACAGTTCTTC.

This chain uses TRBV11-3 with TRBJ2-1; the D gene is possibly TRBD2 (6 bases). The CDR3 is 12 amino acids. V shed 6 bases and J shed 8 bases, with 11 bases lying between them. Germline CDR1 is SGHNT and CDR2 is YENEEA. Written as DNA, the CDR3 is TGTGCCAGCAGTTGGGGGGAAGATGAGCAGTTCTTC. It yields the protein CASSWGEDEQFF.

This clone showed up just once. V is TRBV27 and J is TRBJ2-5; TRBD2 matches at 15 bases. The CDR3 is 15 amino acids. After removal of 6 bases from V and 5 bases from J, the junction contained 4 bases not matched to a gene. From germline, CDR1 is MNHEY and CDR2 SMNVEV (reference sequence). The CDR3 is CASSRGLAGGETQYF. The CDR3 DNA reads as TGTGCCAGCAGCCGCGGACTAGCGGGAGGGGAGACCCAGTACTTC.

This clone has a handful of counts. V gene TRBV19 combines with J gene TRBJ2-1; 8 bases are a match to TRBD2. Germline-derived CDR1 and CDR2 are LNHDA and SQIVND (reference sequence). The V and J ends lost 5 bases and 6 bases, in that order; junction bases with no gene match: 12. The CDR3 consists of 16 residues. The DNA of the CDR3 is TGTGCCAGTAGTGGCAGTTCGAGCGGGAGACTCAATGAGCAGTTCTTC. Translating it yields CASSGSSSGRLNEQFF. Complete variable domain (other parts from reference TRBV19 and TRBJ2-1): DGGITQSPKYLFRKEGQNVTLSCEQNLNHDAMYWYRQDPGQGLRLIYYSQIVNDFQKGDIAEGYSVSREKKESFPLTVTSAQKNPTAFYLCASSGSSSGRLNEQFFGPGTRLTVL.

The chain uses TRBV2 and TRBJ2-5, with no clear D. The CDR3 is 13 amino acids. Trimming left V 4 bases short and J 1 base short, with 7 bases between. Looked up from germline, CDR1 is SNHLY and CDR2 is FYNNEI. This CDR3 is CASSVEIQETQYF. The CDR3 DNA sequence: TGTGCCAGCAGTGTCGAGATCCAAGAGACCCAGTACTTC.

The V and J genes are TRBV19 and TRBJ2-1; 10 bases align to TRBD2. CDR3 length: 15 amino acids. Germline assignment: CDR1 LNHDA and CDR2 SQIVND (reference sequence). V lost 8 bases and J lost 3; bases outside the gene matches: 7. CDR3 sequence: CASQPGLASYNEQFF. The CDR3, as DNA: TGTGCCAGTCAACCGGGACTAGCGAGCTACAATGAGCAGTTCTTC.

The CDR3 bases are TGCGCCAGCAGCTTGGGAGGATCTAGTACAGATACGCAGTATTTT. Protein product: CASSLGGSSTDTQYF. The gene calls are TRBV5-1 and TRBJ2-3; no firm D call. This CDR3 has 15 amino acids. Germline loops: CDR1 SGHRS, CDR2 YFSETQ. V shed 0 bases and J shed 3 bases, with 11 bases lying between them.

This chain uses TRBV6-6 with TRBJ1-5; D not resolved. Looked up from germline, CDR1 is MNHNY and CDR2 is SVGAGI (reference sequence). The V gene lost 8 bases and the J gene lost 7 bases, with 15 bases spanning the gap. This CDR3 spans 13 amino acids. CDR3 loop: CASSGRVEQPQHF. CDR3 DNA sequence: TGTGCCAGCTCGGGAAGGGTGGAACAGCCCCAGCATTTT.

This chain connects TRBV4-1 to TRBJ2-7, with 8 positions matching TRBD2. The germline gives CDR1 MGHRA, CDR2 YSYEKL. The CDR3 sequence is 15 residues long. J lost 3 bases, V lost 1 base, and 5 bases had no gene match. DNA of the CDR3: TGCGCCAGCAGCCAAGGTCGGGGGGGCAGCTACGAGCAGTACTTC. This gives the protein CASSQGRGGSYEQYF.

This clone appeared a single time. V is TRBV27 and J is TRBJ1-6; 9 bases line up with TRBD1. Per the germline V gene, CDR1 is MNHEY and CDR2 is SMNVEV (reference sequence). The length of the CDR3 is 15 residues. Germline trimming cut 4 bases from V and 7 bases from J; bases unmatched to any gene: 5. For the CDR3, the DNA is TGTGCCAGCAGTTATATGGGACAGGGAAATTCACCCCTCCACTTT. Encoded protein: CASSYMGQGNSPLHF.

V and J are TRBV5-1 and TRBJ2-7; 12 bases align to TRBD2. With V trimmed by 5 bases and J by 0 bases, 9 bases remained unmatched. This CDR3 is 17 amino acids long. Germline loops: CDR1 SGHRS, CDR2 YFSETQ. The CDR3 is CASRRTSGTSPSYEQYF. Here the CDR3 DNA reads TGCGCCAGCAGGAGGACTAGCGGGACGTCCCCCTCCTACGAGCAGTACTTC. Using reference TRBV5-1 and TRBJ2-7 for the parts outside the CDR3, the full variable domain is KAGVTQTPRYLIKTRGQQVTLSCSPISGHRSVSWYQQTPGQGLQFLFEYFSETQRNKGNFPGRFSGRQFSNSRSEMNVSTLELGDSALYLCASRRTSGTSPSYEQYFGPGTRLTVT.

For this clone: At one of its ends the junction is not consistent with the germline gene, which may arise from a read error. V is TRBV3-1 (or the pseudogene TRBV3-2) and J is TRBJ2-5; 9 bases match TRBD2. Per germline, CDR1 LGHDT and CDR2 YNNKEL (reference sequence). There are 12 residues in the CDR3. CDR3 sequence reads: CASSLTGTSYHF. The CDR3 coding sequence is TGTGCCAGCAGCCTAACCGGGACTAGCTATCACTTC.

The chain joins TRBV28 to TRBJ1-4, with D unresolved. V was shortened by 8 bases and J by 5 bases, with 18 bases between the two germline ends. CDR1 is MDHEN and CDR2 is SYDVKM in the germline V gene. The CDR3 is 15 residues long. DNA of the CDR3: TGTGCCAGCGGGCTGTTTGGGGAGGAGAATGAAAAACTGTTTTTT. It encodes CASGLFGEENEKLFF. The entire variable domain, with the rest obtained from reference TRBV28 and TRBJ1-4, is as follows: DVKVTQSSRYLVKRTGEKVFLECVQDMDHENMFWYRQDPGLGLRLIYFSYDVKMKEKGDIPEGYSVSREKKERFSLILESASTNQTSMYLCASGLFGEENEKLFFGSGTQLSVL.